The 13 T cell receptor beta chains below come from one sample, sequenced in a study of blood T cell repertoires in COVID-19. Data came from immunoSEQ multiplex PCR; TCRdb stores just in-frame clones and leaves some out. The sample lists some 210,000 clones, roughly 86% seen once, with less than 6.5% in the top ten. Sequenced input: peripheral blood. These receptors were taken from a woman in her 70s with active or convalescent COVID-19.

The chain is built from TRBV6-5 and TRBJ1-3; D gene unclear. The germline gives CDR1 MNHEY, CDR2 SVGAGI. This CDR3 has 16 amino acids. Trimming left V 4 bases short and J 0 bases short, with 13 bases between. The CDR3 DNA reads TGTGCCAGCAGTTTTACCGGGGAGCTCTCTGGAAACACCATATATTTT. Its translation: CASSFTGELSGNTIYF.

The chain joins TRBV19 to TRBJ1-5, with 12 bases aligning to TRBD1. This CDR3 contains 14 residues. CDR1 and CDR2 from the germline V gene are LNHDA and SQIVND (reference sequence). The trim removed 8 bases at V and 6 bases at J, leaving 5 bases unmatched. In DNA form, the CDR3 reads TGTGCCAGTTCCGGGACAGGGGGCGGTCAGCCCCAGCATTTT. This encodes CASSGTGGGQPQHF. Full variable domain (rest looked up from reference TRBV19 and TRBJ1-5): DGGITQSPKYLFRKEGQNVTLSCEQNLNHDAMYWYRQDPGQGLRLIYYSQIVNDFQKGDIAEGYSVSREKKESFPLTVTSAQKNPTAFYLCASSGTGGGQPQHFGDGTRLSIL.

The V and J genes are TRBV5-1 and TRBJ2-3, with 9 bases matching TRBD2. The germline V gene encodes CDR1 SGHRS and CDR2 YFSETQ. V was clipped by 4 bases and J by 0 bases; unmatched bases: 3. The CDR3 is made up of 15 amino acids. DNA of the CDR3: TGCGCCAGCAGCGGAGGACTAGCGAGCACAGATACGCAGTATTTT. Amino acids: CASSGGLASTDTQYF.

The chain has TRBV28 and TRBJ1-3; 9 bases are shared with TRBD1. The CDR3 runs to 17 residues. Germline CDR1 is MDHEN and CDR2 is SYDVKM. With V trimmed by 6 bases and J by 1 base, 10 bases remained unmatched. Here the CDR3 reads CASSSGTGSQSGNTIYF. CDR3 nucleotides: TGTGCCAGCAGCTCCGGGACAGGGTCCCAGTCTGGAAACACCATATATTTT.

The V gene is TRBV12-3 or TRBV12-4, the J gene TRBJ1-1; D may be TRBD1 (6 bases). V shed 5 bases and J shed 7 bases, with 11 bases lying between them. The CDR3 contains 12 residues. CDR3 amino acids: CASSPTGFEAFF. CDR3 in DNA: TGTGCCAGCAGTCCCACAGGGTTTGAAGCTTTCTTT.

The rearrangement joins TRBV5-5 to TRBJ2-7; a possible D gene is TRBD1 (6 bases). Germline V gives CDR1 SGHKS, CDR2 YYEKEE (reference sequence). Trimming shortened V by 2 bases and J by 6 bases, and 21 bases separated the two germline ends. The CDR3 has 16 residues. CDR3 region: CASSFRDTYSTFEQYF. The CDR3 DNA reads TGTGCCAGCAGCTTCCGGGACACATACTCCACTTTCGAGCAGTACTTC. Full variable domain (outside the CDR3, taken from reference TRBV5-5 and TRBJ2-7): DAGVTQSPTHLIKTRGQQVTLRCSPISGHKSVSWYQQVLGQGPQFIFQYYEKEERGRGNFPDRFSARQFPNYSSELNVNALLLGDSALYLCASSFRDTYSTFEQYFGPGTRLTVT.

The chain links TRBV6-6 to TRBJ2-1, with 13 bases matching TRBD2. The trim removed 1 base at V and 8 bases at J, leaving 5 bases unmatched. The CDR3 extends over 16 amino acids. Germline CDR1 and CDR2: MNHNY and SVGAGI (reference sequence). CDR3 residues: CASSYLLAGGRDEQFF. The CDR3 DNA reads as TGTGCCAGCAGTTACTTACTAGCGGGAGGGCGGGATGAGCAGTTCTTC.

V and J are TRBV9 and TRBJ1-1; 9 bases fit TRBD1. This CDR3 spans 15 amino acids. Trimming removed 4 bases from V and 5 bases from J; junction bases left unmatched: 9. Germline-derived CDR1 and CDR2 are SGDLS and YYNGEE. DNA for the CDR3: TGTGCCAGCAGCCCAACAACCGGGACAGGGACTGAAGCTTTCTTT. Translating it yields CASSPTTGTGTEAFF.

The V call is TRBV9, the J call TRBJ1-2; 7 positions match TRBD1. V dropped 4 bases and J dropped 3; count of bases not matched to a gene: 6. The CDR3 length is 14 residues. Germline V CDR1 and CDR2: SGDLS, YYNGEE. CDR3 sequence reads: CASSPRDSYYGYTF. CDR3 sequence (DNA): TGTGCCAGCAGCCCCCGGGACAGCTACTATGGCTACACCTTC.

V gene TRBV18 combines with J gene TRBJ2-7, with 9 bases fitting TRBD2. After removal of 4 bases from V and 6 bases from J, the junction contained 4 bases not matched to a gene. The CDR3 extends over 13 amino acids. CDR1 and CDR2 (germline): KGHSH, LQKENI. The CDR3 sequence: CASSRGRASEQYF. CDR3 bases: TGTGCCAGCTCACGCGGGAGGGCGTCCGAGCAGTACTTC. Variable domain in full (rest from reference TRBV18 and TRBJ2-7): NAGVMQNPRHLVRRRGQEARLRCSPMKGHSHVYWYRQLPEEGLKFMVYLQKENIIDESGMPKERFSAEFPKEGPSILRIQQVVRGDSAAYFCASSRGRASEQYFGPGTRLTVT.

The CDR3 DNA reads TGCAGCGTTGAGTTGAGGGGGCGCCGGCATGGCTACACCTTC. It specifies CSVELRGRRHGYTF. The chain couples TRBV29-1 to TRBJ1-2; 7 nucleotides agree with TRBD1. Trimming at V came to 3 bases and at J to 6 bases, leaving 10 bases not matched to a gene. CDR3 length: 14 amino acids. CDR1 and CDR2 from the germline V gene are SQVTM and ANQGSEA.

In this sample, this clone turned up once. This same CDR3 is encoded by further DNA sequences in the sample. The chain employs TRBV28 and TRBJ2-7, with 8 bases that match TRBD1. There are 12 residues in the CDR3. J was trimmed by 4 bases and V by 4 bases; bases with no gene match: 0. CDR1 is MDHEN and CDR2 is SYDVKM in the germline V gene. This CDR3 is CASSYRGYEQYF. In nucleotides, the CDR3 is TGTGCCAGCAGTTACAGGGGGTACGAGCAGTACTTC.

J is TRBJ1-2 and V is TRBV5-4; no clear D. The CDR3 loop spans 13 amino acids. In germline, CDR1 is SGHNT, CDR2 YYREEE (reference sequence). The ends were cut back, 0 bases at V and 7 bases at J, with 10 bases in the middle. CDR3 amino acids: CASSLAGQAGYTF. CDR3 nucleotides: TGTGCCAGCAGCTTGGCTGGGCAGGCTGGCTACACCTTC.